The 5 T cell receptor beta chains below were found in one sample sequenced in a study of CD8+ T cells in alopecia areata. Cell sorting was performed on pooled cutaneous lymph node cells with CD4, CD8alpha, NKG2D, NKG2ACE and other markers. Isolated RNA was reverse transcribed into cDNA used as the sequencing template. The protocol was immunoSEQ multiplex PCR, while the TCRdb copy is restricted to in-frame clones and leaves out a portion. The sample shows about 270,000 clones, none of them appearing just once. Input material: CD4+ T cells sorted from a lymph node. These receptors were obtained from a C3H/HeJ mouse with alopecia areata. The MHC haplotype recorded for the strain is H2-k.

Turning to this clone: Gene labels here are mouse ones. Sequencing ends 4 residues short of the CDR3 end; the germline J gene provides the rest. The V gene is TRBV13-3, the J gene TRBJ2-7, with TRBD2 identical over 10 bases. The CDR3 totals 14 residues. The V gene's germline CDR1 is NNHDY and CDR2 SYVADS. CDR3 region: CASSDTGLGYEQYF. The DNA read from the CDR3 is TGTGCCAGCAGTGATACGGGACTGGGGTAT.

A word on this clone: The genes are named according to mouse. The DNA ends 4 residues before the CDR3 does, and the rest of the CDR3 is filled in from the germline J gene. Other nucleotide sequences in the sample specify the same CDR3. The genes are TRBV31 and TRBJ1-2; D unclear. V was pared by 0 bases and J by 0 bases, with 8 bases between. The CDR3 is made up of 14 amino acids. Germline CDR1 GKSSPN, CDR2 SITVG. CDR3 bases read: TGTGCCTGGAGTCTAGTTACAACAAACTCC. This gives the protein CAWSLVTTNS. The whole CDR3 protein reads CAWSLVTTNSDYTF. Filled out from reference TRBV31 and TRBJ1-2, the complete variable domain reads AQTIHQWPVAEIKAVGSPLSLGCTIKGKSSPNLYWYWQATGGTLQQLFYSITVGQVESVVQLNLSASRPKDDQFILSTEKLLLSHSGFYLCAWSLVTTNSDYTFGSGTRLLVI.

This clone was detected many times. Genes and germline come from the mouse. The CDR3 end falls 4 residues outside the read, so it is completed with the germline J gene. The chain recombines TRBV19 with TRBJ2-2; 9 nucleotides agree with TRBD1. The V gene's germline CDR1 is FNHDT and CDR2 SITEND (reference sequence). CDR3 length equals 16 residues. With V trimmed by 6 bases and J by 4 bases, 10 bases remained unmatched. The CDR3 bases that were read are TGTGCCAGCACCCTCGGGACAGGGAGGGCCACCGGG. This gives the protein CASTLGTGRATG. The complete CDR3 protein is CASTLGTGRATGQLYF.

To note about this clone: The genes are named according to mouse. Other DNA variants within this sample encode the same CDR3. CDR3 bases read: TGTGCCAGCGGTGGTCAGGGGAACTCC. Translated: CASGGQGNS. The entire CDR3 is CASGGQGNSDYTF. V gene TRBV13-2 combines with J gene TRBJ1-2; TRBD1 is a possible D gene (6 bases). With the read ending 4 residues before the CDR3 end, the germline J gene is used to fill in that end. The CDR3 contains 13 residues. Trimming left V 3 bases short and J 2 bases short, with 8 bases between. CDR1 and CDR2 from the germline V gene are NNHNN and SYGAGS (reference sequence).

In the case of this clone: The gene names here belong to mouse. The read halts 4 residues ahead of the CDR3 end, with the missing end drawn from the germline J gene. The chain is built from TRBV1 and TRBJ1-2, with D possibly being TRBD1 (5 bases). The germline V and J ends were trimmed by 4 bases and 0 bases, with 9 bases remaining between them. The CDR3 loop spans 14 amino acids. Germline V lookup: CDR1 NSQYPW, CDR2 LRSPGD (reference sequence). CDR3 amino acids: CTCSGQPANSDYTF. CDR3 DNA (partial): TGCACCTGCAGTGGACAGCCTGCAAACTCC.